This TCR beta chain was profiled in a study of blood T cell repertoires in COVID-19. TCRdb keeps only in-frame clones here, not all; method: immunoSEQ multiplex PCR. The sample includes about 99,000 clones, around 86% of them seen just once. The CDR3 covers 14 residues. V gave up 5 bases and J gave up 2 bases; unmatched junction bases: 3. CDR1 and CDR2 from the germline V gene are MNHNY and SVGAGI (reference sequence). This clonotype originated in a man between 45 and 60 years old with acute or convalescent COVID-19. The genes are TRBV6-6 and TRBJ2-7; 10 bases are shared with TRBD1. Specimen: peripheral blood. This chain's CDR3 is CASSLGTGAYEQYF. DNA for the CDR3: TGTGCCAGCAGTCTCGGGACAGGGGCCTACGAGCAGTACTTC.